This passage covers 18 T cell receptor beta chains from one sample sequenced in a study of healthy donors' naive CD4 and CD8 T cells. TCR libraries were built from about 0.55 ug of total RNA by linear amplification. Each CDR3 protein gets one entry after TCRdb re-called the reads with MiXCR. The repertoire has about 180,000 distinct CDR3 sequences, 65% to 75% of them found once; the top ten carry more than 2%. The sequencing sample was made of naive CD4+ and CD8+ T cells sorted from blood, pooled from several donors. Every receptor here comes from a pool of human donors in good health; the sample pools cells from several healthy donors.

The CDR3 coding sequence is TGTGCCAGTAGTATGGAACGGTGGAACACCGGGGAGCTGTTTTTT. Translating it yields CASSMERWNTGELFF. V usage is TRBV19 and J usage is TRBJ2-2, with unresolved D. CDR1 LNHDA and CDR2 SQIVND come from the germline V gene (reference sequence). The CDR3 has 15 residues. With 3 bases removed from V and 1 base from J, the gap between germline ends came to 9 bases. Combining the CDR3 with reference TRBV19 and TRBJ2-2 gives the whole variable domain DGGITQSPKYLFRKEGQNVTLSCEQNLNHDAMYWYRQDPGQGLRLIYYSQIVNDFQKGDIAEGYSVSREKKESFPLTVTSAQKNPTAFYLCASSMERWNTGELFFGEGSRLTVL.

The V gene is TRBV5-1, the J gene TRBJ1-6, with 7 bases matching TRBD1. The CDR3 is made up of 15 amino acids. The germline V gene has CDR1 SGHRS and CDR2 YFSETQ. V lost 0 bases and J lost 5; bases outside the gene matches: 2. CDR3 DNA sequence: TGCGCCAGCAGCTTGGTAGGGACAGATAATTCACCCCTCCACTTT. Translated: CASSLVGTDNSPLHF.

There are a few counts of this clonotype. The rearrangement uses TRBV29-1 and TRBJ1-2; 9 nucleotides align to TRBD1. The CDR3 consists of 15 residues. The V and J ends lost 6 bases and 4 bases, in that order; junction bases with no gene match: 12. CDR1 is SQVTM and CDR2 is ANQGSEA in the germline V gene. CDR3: CSVTTGTGNIYGYTF. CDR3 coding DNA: TGCAGCGTCACGACCGGGACAGGGAATATCTATGGCTACACCTTC.

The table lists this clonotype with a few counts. Here the CDR3 DNA reads TGCAGCGTTATGGGTCTGGGTTTGACCACCGGGGAGCTGTTTTTT. As protein: CSVMGLGLTTGELFF. J is TRBJ2-2 and V is TRBV29-1, with unresolved D. The CDR3 is 15 amino acids. Germline assignment: CDR1 SQVTM and CDR2 ANQGSEA. Trimming removed 5 bases at V and 4 bases at J, with 17 bases between.

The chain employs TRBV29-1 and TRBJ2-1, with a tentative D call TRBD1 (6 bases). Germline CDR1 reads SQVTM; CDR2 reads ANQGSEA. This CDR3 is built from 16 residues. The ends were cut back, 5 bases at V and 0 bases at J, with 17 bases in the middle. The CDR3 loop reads CSVPSDRLSSYNEQFF. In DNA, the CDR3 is TGCAGCGTTCCCTCCGACAGGCTCTCCTCCTACAATGAGCAGTTCTTC.

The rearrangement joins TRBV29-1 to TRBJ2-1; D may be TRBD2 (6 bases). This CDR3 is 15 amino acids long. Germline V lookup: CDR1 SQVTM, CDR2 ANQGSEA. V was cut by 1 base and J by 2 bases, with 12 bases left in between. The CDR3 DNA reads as TGCAGCGTTGAAGGGCGGGAAAGAACCTACAATGAGCAGTTCTTC. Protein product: CSVEGRERTYNEQFF.

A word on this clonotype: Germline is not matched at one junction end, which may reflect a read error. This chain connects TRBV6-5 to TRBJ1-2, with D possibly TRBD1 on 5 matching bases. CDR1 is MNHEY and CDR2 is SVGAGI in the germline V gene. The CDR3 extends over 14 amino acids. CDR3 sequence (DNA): TGTGCCAGCAGCCTACCGGGACTCTACTATGACTACACCTTC. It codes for CASSLPGLYYDYTF.

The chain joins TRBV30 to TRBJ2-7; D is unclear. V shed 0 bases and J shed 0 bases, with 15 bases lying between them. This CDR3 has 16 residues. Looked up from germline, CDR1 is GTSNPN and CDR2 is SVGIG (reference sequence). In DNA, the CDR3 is TGTGCCTGGAGTGTAGGATTGGGTGCCATCTCCTACGAGCAGTACTTC. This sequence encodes CAWSVGLGAISYEQYF. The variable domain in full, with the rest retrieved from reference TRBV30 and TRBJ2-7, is SQTIHQWPATLVQPVGSPLSLECTVEGTSNPNLYWYRQAAGRGLQLLFYSVGIGQISSEVPQNLSASRPQDRQFILSSKKLLLSDSGFYLCAWSVGLGAISYEQYFGPGTRLTVT.

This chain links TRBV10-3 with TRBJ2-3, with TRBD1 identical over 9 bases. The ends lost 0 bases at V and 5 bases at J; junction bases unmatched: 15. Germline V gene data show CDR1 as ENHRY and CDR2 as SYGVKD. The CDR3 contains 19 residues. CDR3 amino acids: CAISESIGVGTGSGDTQYF. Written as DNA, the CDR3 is TGTGCCATCAGTGAGTCGATCGGAGTGGGGACAGGGTCTGGAGATACGCAGTATTTT.

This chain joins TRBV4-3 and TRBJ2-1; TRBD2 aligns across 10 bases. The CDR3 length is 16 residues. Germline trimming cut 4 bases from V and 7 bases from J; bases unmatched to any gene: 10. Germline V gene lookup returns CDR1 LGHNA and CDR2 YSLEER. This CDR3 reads CASSPGLASGSNEQFF. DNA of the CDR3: TGCGCCAGCAGCCCCGGATTGGCTAGCGGGAGTAATGAGCAGTTCTTC.

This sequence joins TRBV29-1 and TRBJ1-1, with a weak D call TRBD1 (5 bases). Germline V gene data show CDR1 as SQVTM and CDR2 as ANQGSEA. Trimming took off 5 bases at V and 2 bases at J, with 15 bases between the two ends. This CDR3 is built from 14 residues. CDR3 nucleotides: TGCAGCGTTCTCACCGGGACGGTCAACACTGAAGCTTTCTTT. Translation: CSVLTGTVNTEAFF.

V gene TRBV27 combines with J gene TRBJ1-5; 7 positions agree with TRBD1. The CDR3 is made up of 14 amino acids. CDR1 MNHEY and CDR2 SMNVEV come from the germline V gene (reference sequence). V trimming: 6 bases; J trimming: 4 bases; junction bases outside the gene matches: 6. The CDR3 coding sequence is TGTGCCAGCAGGATGTGGGACAGTAATCAGCCCCAGCATTTT. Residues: CASRMWDSNQPQHF.

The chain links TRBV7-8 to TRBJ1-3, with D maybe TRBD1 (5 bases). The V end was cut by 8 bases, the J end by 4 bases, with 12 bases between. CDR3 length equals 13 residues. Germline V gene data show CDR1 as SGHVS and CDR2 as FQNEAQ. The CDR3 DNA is TGTGCCAGCCGTCGGGGCGGGGGAAACACCATATATTTT. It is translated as CASRRGGGNTIYF.

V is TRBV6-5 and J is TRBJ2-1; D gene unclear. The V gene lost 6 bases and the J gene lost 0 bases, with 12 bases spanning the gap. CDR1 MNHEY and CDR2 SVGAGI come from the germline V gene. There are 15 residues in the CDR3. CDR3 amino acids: CASRPGRSSYNEQFF. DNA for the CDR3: TGTGCCAGCAGACCTGGACGGAGCTCCTACAATGAGCAGTTCTTC.

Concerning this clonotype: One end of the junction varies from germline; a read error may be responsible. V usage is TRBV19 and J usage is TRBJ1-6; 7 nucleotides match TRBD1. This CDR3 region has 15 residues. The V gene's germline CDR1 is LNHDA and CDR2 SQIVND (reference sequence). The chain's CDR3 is CASSMLTGLNSPLHF. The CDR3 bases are TGCGCCAGTAGTATGTTGACAGGGTTGAATTCACCCCTCCACTTT.

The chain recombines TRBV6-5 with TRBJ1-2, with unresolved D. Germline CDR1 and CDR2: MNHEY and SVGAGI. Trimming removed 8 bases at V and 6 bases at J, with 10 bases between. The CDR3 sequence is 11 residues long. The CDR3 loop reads CASRRGDGYTF. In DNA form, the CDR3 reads TGTGCCAGCCGTCGTGGAGATGGCTACACCTTC.

CDR3 protein: CASSTGTASYEQYF. For the CDR3, the DNA is TGTGCCAGTAGTACCGGGACAGCCTCCTACGAGCAGTACTTC. The V and J genes are TRBV19 and TRBJ2-7; 7 bases map to TRBD1. The germline V gene has CDR1 LNHDA and CDR2 SQIVND (reference sequence). There are 14 residues in the CDR3. After removal of 4 bases from V and 0 bases from J, the junction contained 3 bases not matched to a gene.

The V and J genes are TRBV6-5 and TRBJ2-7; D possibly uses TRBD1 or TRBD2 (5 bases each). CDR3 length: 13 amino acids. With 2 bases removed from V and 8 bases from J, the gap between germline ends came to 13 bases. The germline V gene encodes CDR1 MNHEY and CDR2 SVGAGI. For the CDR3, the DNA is TGTGCCAGCAGTTACGGTCAGGGAGTGAAGCAGTACTTC. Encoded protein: CASSYGQGVKQYF.